This TCR beta chain comes out of a study of T cells in Graves' hyperthyroidism and ophthalmopathy. Study results and caveats: Peripheral blood also featured most of the thyroid clonotypes expanded above 0.001.

The CDR3 spans 19 residues. Germline CDR1 and CDR2: DFQATT and SNEGSKA (reference sequence). V shed 6 bases and J 4 bases; nucleotides not matched to a gene: 25. Clinical Activity Scores of at least 3, NOSPECS grades of at least 4 and durations under 3 months characterized ophthalmopathy patients. Uncontrolled infection, other autoimmune disease, pregnancy and lactation each barred patients from inclusion. Out of approximately 10 ml of fresh peripheral blood came the PBMCs. Remarks on this clonotype: The target antigen is unknown.

Regions amplified from RNA transcripts were the TCR beta CDR3 regions. When the TCR CDR3 underwent first-round RT-PCR, the HTBI primer set was used. Using its own MiXCR run on the multiplex PCR reads, TCRdb lists one record per CDR3 protein. The table has about 330,000 distinct CDR3 sequences, around 15% seen once. This sequence originates from a woman aged 40 to 50 with Graves' ophthalmopathy. The sample taken for sequencing was blood. The chain has TRBV20-1 and TRBJ2-5; 8 bases agree with TRBD2. In DNA form, the CDR3 reads TGCAGTGCCAGTCAGGATAGCGGGACCTATCCACCCTCGAGAGAGACCCAGTACTTC. It codes for CSASQDSGTYPPSRETQYF.